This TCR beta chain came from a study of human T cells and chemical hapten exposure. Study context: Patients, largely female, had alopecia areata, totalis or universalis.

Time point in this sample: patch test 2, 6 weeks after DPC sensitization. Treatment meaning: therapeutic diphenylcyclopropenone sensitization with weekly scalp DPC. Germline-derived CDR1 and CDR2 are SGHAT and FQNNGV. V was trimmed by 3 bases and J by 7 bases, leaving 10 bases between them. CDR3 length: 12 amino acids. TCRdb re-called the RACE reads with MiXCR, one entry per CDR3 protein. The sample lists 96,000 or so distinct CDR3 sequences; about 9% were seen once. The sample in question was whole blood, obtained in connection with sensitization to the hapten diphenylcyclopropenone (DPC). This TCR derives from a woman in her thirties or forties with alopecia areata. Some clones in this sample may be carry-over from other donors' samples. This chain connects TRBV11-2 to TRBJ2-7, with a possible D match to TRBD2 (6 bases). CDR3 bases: TGTGCCAGCAGCTTGACTAGTGGGGAGCAGTACTTC. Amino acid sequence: CASSLTSGEQYF.